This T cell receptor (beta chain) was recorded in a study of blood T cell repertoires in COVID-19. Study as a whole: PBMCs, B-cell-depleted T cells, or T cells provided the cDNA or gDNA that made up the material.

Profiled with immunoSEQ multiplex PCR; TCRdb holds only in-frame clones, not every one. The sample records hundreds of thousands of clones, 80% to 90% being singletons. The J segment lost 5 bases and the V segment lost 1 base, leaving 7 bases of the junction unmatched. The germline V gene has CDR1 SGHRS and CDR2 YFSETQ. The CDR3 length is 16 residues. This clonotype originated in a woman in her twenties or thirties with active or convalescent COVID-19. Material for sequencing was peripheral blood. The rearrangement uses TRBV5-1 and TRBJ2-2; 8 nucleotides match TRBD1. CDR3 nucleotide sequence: TGCGCCAGCAGCTTGAGTCAGGGGGCTGGGACCGGGGAGCTGTTTTTT. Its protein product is CASSLSQGAGTGELFF.